A selection of T cell receptor beta chains follows, all from one sample in a study of identical twins. TCRdb fed the 5' RACE reads into MiXCR, producing one record per CDR3 protein. Altogether fewer than 650,000 distinct CDR3 sequences are present, around 7.5% being singletons, with the ten largest covering roughly 1.6%. The data were also submitted as part of a second study, on yellow fever vaccine responses in identical twins.

Sequenced sample: PBMCs. These receptors originate from a woman younger than 30 in good health. Each CDR3 is given with its conserved first and last residue. The D gene is left open where the match is weak. Rows may omit the clone size; those that give it use once, few, many or a size class.

size,J,V,D,length,DNA,CDR3
-,TRBJ2-7,TRBV5-1,TRBD2,14,TGCGCCAGCAGCCGCGGACTAGCGGGAGGCGAGCAGTACTTC,CASSRGLAGGEQYF
few,TRBJ2-3,TRBV10-3,TRBD1,13,TGTGCCATCAGCCCGGACAGGGGAGATACGCAGTATTTT,CAISPDRGDTQYF
-,TRBJ2-7,TRBV10-3,TRBD1,17,TGTGCCATCAGTGCCGGGACAGGGGCATTTAGGGTCCCCGAGCAGTACTTC,CAISAGTGAFRVPEQYF
few,TRBJ2-1,TRBV20-1,TRBD2,12,TGCAGTGCGCGCCCAGCGGGAGACGAGCAGTTCTTC,CSARPAGDEQFF
-,TRBJ2-5,TRBV11-3,-,15,TGTGCCAGCAGCTTAGGTCTGTCAGCACAAGAGACCCAGTACTTC,CASSLGLSAQETQYF
few,TRBJ2-3,TRBV6-5,TRBD2,14,TGTGCCAGCAGTTATAGCGGGTTCACAGATACGCAGTATTTT,CASSYSGFTDTQYF
many,TRBJ1-5,TRBV20-1,-,16,TGCAGTGCTAGAGATGCAACCGGGACATCCAATCAGCCCCAGCATTTT,CSARDATGTSNQPQHF
few,TRBJ2-3,TRBV11-1,TRBD1,22,TGTGCCAGCAGCTTAGCGGGCGGATTGTCATCCGGGACAGGGCCCCCCACAGATACGCAGTATTTT,CASSLAGGLSSGTGPPTDTQYF
few,TRBJ1-1,TRBV28,-,15,TGTGCCAGCAGTCCAGCGGGTGAGTCGAACACTGAAGCTTTCTTT,CASSPAGESNTEAFF
few,TRBJ2-1,TRBV28,TRBD1,15,TGTGCCAGCAGTTTTGACAGGGTCTCCTACAATGAGCAGTTCTTC,CASSFDRVSYNEQFF
few,TRBJ1-2,TRBV18,-,11,TGTGCCAGCTCAGCCCGAGGTACCTACACCTTC,CASSARGTYTF
few,TRBJ1-2,TRBV14,-,13,TGTGCCAGCAGCCAAGTTACGGTCTATGGCTACACCTTC,CASSQVTVYGYTF
few,TRBJ2-1,TRBV4-1,-,14,TGCGCCAGCAGCCAAATGGGGGGGCCGGGTGAGCAGTTCTTC,CASSQMGGPGEQFF
-,TRBJ2-3,TRBV5-1,-,15,TGCGCCAGCAGCTCGGAGCCGGTGAGCACAGATACGCAGTATTTT,CASSSEPVSTDTQYF
many,TRBJ1-5,TRBV5-5,TRBD1,15,TGTGCCAGCAGCTCCGGACAGGGATTCAATCAGCCCCAGCATTTT,CASSSGQGFNQPQHF
-,TRBJ2-7,TRBV5-1,TRBD2,16,TGCGCCAGCAGCTTGCGGACTAGCGGGGCAACCTACGAGCAGTACTTC,CASSLRTSGATYEQYF
-,TRBJ2-1,TRBV11-2,-,18,TGTGCCAGCAGCTTAGGCCCCTTTCGGAGCGGAGGTAGCAATGAGCAGTTCTTC,CASSLGPFRSGGSNEQFF
-,TRBJ1-1,TRBV5-1,TRBD1,16,TGCGCCAGCAGCTTGGAAGGGACAGGGAGGAACACTGAAGCTTTCTTT,CASSLEGTGRNTEAFF
-,TRBJ1-1,TRBV5-1,-,13,TGCGCCAGCAGCGGGTGGACGGGGAGGGAAGCTTTCTTT,CASSGWTGREAFF
few,TRBJ2-3,TRBV4-1,-,14,TGCGCCAGCAGCCAAGATTGGGGGGATGCGGCGCAGTATTTT,CASSQDWGDAAQYF
-,TRBJ2-5,TRBV11-2,TRBD1,15,TGTGCCAGCAGCTTATTAGGGACAGGGATAGAGACCCAGTACTTC,CASSLLGTGIETQYF
few,TRBJ1-3,TRBV20-1,TRBD1,15,TGCAGGGGCATCGACAGGGAACTTTCTGGAAACACCATATATTTT,CRGIDRELSGNTIYF
many,TRBJ2-3,TRBV7-9,-,13,TGTGCCAGCAGCTTAGGGACTACAGATACGCAGTATTTT,CASSLGTTDTQYF
many,TRBJ1-2,TRBV29-1,TRBD1,14,TGCAGCCATGTTTGGTTAGGACAGGGAAGCGGCTACACCTTC,CSHVWLGQGSGYTF
-,TRBJ2-7,TRBV28,-,15,TGTGCCAGCAGAACCTACGGACAAGTCCCTTACGAGCAGTACTTC,CASRTYGQVPYEQYF
many,TRBJ1-1,TRBV5-5,TRBD1,14,TGTGCCAGCAGCTTGGGCGCAGGGGGAACTGAAGCTTTCTTT,CASSLGAGGTEAFF
few,TRBJ2-3,TRBV2,-,16,TGTGCCAGCAGCGCTGGACAGTTCCAACGCGCAGATACGCAGTATTTT,CASSAGQFQRADTQYF
few,TRBJ2-1,TRBV6-5,-,14,TGTGCCAGCAGTTACTCGGAAGAGTACAATGAGCAGTTCTTC,CASSYSEEYNEQFF
many,TRBJ2-5,TRBV15,TRBD2,14,TGTGCCACAAAGAACCCGGGACTACAAGAGACCCAGTACTTC,CATKNPGLQETQYF
few,TRBJ2-5,TRBV6-1,-,14,TGTGCCAGCAGGCGACGGGACCCAGATTGGACCCAGTACTTC,CASRRRDPDWTQYF
many,TRBJ2-5,TRBV3-1,-,12,TGTGCCAGCAGCCATGCCGCAGAGACCCAGTACTTC,CASSHAAETQYF
few,TRBJ2-1,TRBV5-1,TRBD2,17,TGCGCCAGCAGCTCCGGGACTAGCGGGGGGGCGAGGTATGAGCAGTTCTTC,CASSSGTSGGARYEQFF
-,TRBJ2-5,TRBV25-1,-,14,TGTGCCAGCAGTGATGTGGGGTTCCAAGAGACCCAGTACTTC,CASSDVGFQETQYF